The 26 T cell receptor beta chains reported below all come from one sample, sequenced in a study of blood T cell repertoires in COVID-19. Here immunoSEQ multiplex PCR was the method, and the copy in TCRdb shows in-frame clones only, minus some. This sample carries just under 350,000 clones, about 90% of them seen once, and the ten largest clones take approximately 7.3%. Sample: peripheral blood. These receptors all stem from a woman aged 70-85 years with COVID-19, enrolled during active disease.

The chain combines TRBV6-5 with TRBJ1-4, with 7 bases identical to TRBD1. CDR3 length: 15 amino acids. The germline gives CDR1 MNHEY, CDR2 SVGAGI. V was clipped by 0 bases and J by 8 bases; unmatched bases: 6. The CDR3 sequence is CASSYSGTVNEKLFF. CDR3 nucleotides: TGTGCCAGCAGTTACTCCGGGACAGTAAACGAAAAACTGTTTTTT.

The genes are TRBV18 and TRBJ2-1; D perhaps matches TRBD2 (5 bases). Trimming left V 8 bases short and J 7 bases short, with 9 bases between. The germline CDR1 and CDR2 sequences are KGHSH and LQKENI. This CDR3 has 11 residues. CDR3 DNA sequence: TGTGCCAGCGGATCGGGGAATGAGCAGTTCTTC. Amino acid sequence: CASGSGNEQFF.

This chain links TRBV5-1 with TRBJ2-1; 11 bases are a match to TRBD2. Per germline, CDR1 SGHRS and CDR2 YFSETQ. Trimming removed 4 bases from V and 0 bases from J; junction bases left unmatched: 3. The CDR3 contains 16 residues. CDR3 sequence: CASSLLAGVSYNEQFF. The CDR3 DNA sequence: TGCGCCAGCAGCCTACTAGCGGGGGTCTCCTACAATGAGCAGTTCTTC.

V usage is TRBV7-9 and J usage is TRBJ2-1; 8 bases fit TRBD1. CDR3 length equals 17 residues. CDR1 is SEHNR and CDR2 is FQNEAQ in the germline V gene (reference sequence). The V gene end was trimmed by 6 bases and the J gene end by 2 bases; junction bases not matched to a gene: 12. CDR3 coding DNA: TGTGCCAGCAGAATAGGGACAGGCCGAAATACCTACAATGAGCAGTTCTTC. This gives the protein CASRIGTGRNTYNEQFF.

The chain has TRBV19 and TRBJ1-4, with a weak D call TRBD1 (5 bases). This CDR3 has 14 residues. V was clipped by 5 bases and J by 3 bases, with 10 bases between them. From germline, CDR1 is LNHDA and CDR2 SQIVND (reference sequence). CDR3 region: CASSPTGANEKLFF. The CDR3 nucleotides read TGTGCCAGTAGTCCCACAGGAGCTAATGAAAAACTGTTTTTT.

J is TRBJ2-1 and V is TRBV2; possibly TRBD1 for D (6 bases). V lost 5 bases and J 1 base, leaving 15 bases between the germline ends. Germline CDR1 and CDR2: SNHLY and FYNNEI. The CDR3 consists of 16 residues. DNA of the CDR3: TGTGCCAGCAGTTTTCGTTCAGGGGATTCCTACAATGAGCAGTTCTTC. It is translated as CASSFRSGDSYNEQFF. Using reference TRBV2 and TRBJ2-1 for the parts outside the CDR3, the full variable domain is EPEVTQTPSHQVTQMGQEVILRCVPISNHLYFYWYRQILGQKVEFLVSFYNNEISEKSEIFDDQFSVERPDGSNFTLKIRSTKLEDSAMYFCASSFRSGDSYNEQFFGPGTRLTVL.

This clone was recorded once. The identical CDR3 is also encoded by other nucleotide sequences in the sample. The V call is TRBV27, the J call TRBJ2-7; D is unresolved. Germline lookup yields CDR1 MNHEY and CDR2 SMNVEV (reference sequence). V lost 0 bases and J lost 3, with 6 bases in between. This CDR3 is 13 amino acids long. This chain's CDR3 is CASSLSTGYEQYF. CDR3 sequence (DNA): TGTGCCAGCAGTTTATCGACGGGCTACGAGCAGTACTTC.

The CDR3 sequence: CASSPGRGLGWETQYF. Here the CDR3 DNA reads TGTGCCAGCAGCCCCGGAAGGGGACTAGGATGGGAGACCCAGTACTTC. J is TRBJ2-5 and V is TRBV3-1 (or the pseudogene TRBV3-2), with TRBD2 identical over 8 bases. The germline CDR1 and CDR2 sequences are LGHDT and YNNKEL (reference sequence). Trimming removed 4 bases from V and 5 bases from J; junction bases left unmatched: 12. CDR3 length equals 16 residues.

V usage is TRBV5-4 and J usage is TRBJ1-3, with TRBD1 as a possible D gene (5 bases). Germline V gene sequence: CDR1 SGHNT, CDR2 YYREEE (reference sequence). The CDR3 is made up of 15 amino acids. Trimming pared 0 bases from V and 4 bases from J, leaving 11 bases between. The chain's CDR3 is CASSLDRRKGNTIYF. DNA for the CDR3: TGTGCCAGCAGCTTGGACAGGCGAAAAGGAAACACCATATATTTT.

The table lists this clone with a count of one. J is TRBJ2-1 and V is TRBV11-2; TRBD1 is a possible D gene (5 bases). CDR3 size: 14 residues. V was cut by 3 bases and J by 2 bases, with 8 bases left in between. The germline gives CDR1 SGHAT, CDR2 FQNNGV. For the CDR3, the DNA is TGTGCCAGCAGCTTGACAGTTACCTACAATGAGCAGTTCTTC. It translates to CASSLTVTYNEQFF.

The chain uses TRBV2 and TRBJ2-6; no clear D gene. CDR1 is SNHLY, CDR2 FYNNEI, per germline. The CDR3 spans 12 residues. Trimming shortened V by 6 bases and J by 4 bases, and 4 bases separated the two germline ends. CDR3 protein: CASRTGANVLTF. CDR3 nucleotide sequence: TGTGCCAGCAGAACAGGGGCCAACGTCCTGACTTTC.

V and J are TRBV12-3 or TRBV12-4 and TRBJ2-2, with D possibly being TRBD1 (6 bases). The CDR3 has 13 residues. V was trimmed by 5 bases and J by 7 bases, leaving 11 bases between them. This chain's CDR3 is CASSPTRGGELFF. CDR3 sequence (DNA): TGTGCCAGCAGTCCCACCAGGGGCGGGGAGCTGTTTTTT.

The chain recombines TRBV19 with TRBJ2-3; 7 bases map to TRBD2. The junction had 9 bases not matched to a gene; V was cut back by 3 bases and J by 6 bases. The CDR3 runs to 15 residues. Germline V CDR1 and CDR2: LNHDA, SQIVND (reference sequence). CDR3 sequence: CASSMGLSNRDTQYF. The CDR3 DNA reads TGTGCCAGTAGTATGGGACTATCGAATCGGGATACGCAGTATTTT.

The rearrangement joins TRBV4-1 to TRBJ2-7; possible D gene TRBD1, 5 bases. The germline V gene has CDR1 MGHRA and CDR2 YSYEKL. Trimming took 3 bases from V and 3 from J, leaving 12 bases between them. The CDR3 has 14 residues. The CDR3 DNA follows: TGCGCCAGCAGCCAGGTGACAGCCTACTACGAGCAGTACTTC. Protein sequence: CASSQVTAYYEQYF.

This chain's CDR3 is CASSQRRAGGRTDTQYF. The DNA of the CDR3 is TGTGCCAGCAGCCAAAGGCGAGCGGGGGGGCGCACAGATACGCAGTATTTT. The V gene is TRBV3-1 (or the pseudogene TRBV3-2), the J gene TRBJ2-3, with 10 bases fitting TRBD2. The junction had 6 bases not matched to a gene; V was cut back by 2 bases and J by 1 base. The CDR3 has 17 residues. CDR1 LGHDT and CDR2 YNNKEL come from the germline V gene (reference sequence).

The chain has TRBV19 and TRBJ2-1; no clear D. Germline V lookup: CDR1 LNHDA, CDR2 SQIVND (reference sequence). Deletions cut 2 bases from V and 0 bases from J, with 8 bases between. The CDR3 loop spans 15 amino acids. The CDR3 DNA reads as TGTGCCAGTAGTATATCCGATAGCTCCTACAATGAGCAGTTCTTC. This translates into CASSISDSSYNEQFF.

The chain is built from TRBV27 and TRBJ1-2; 9 nucleotides match TRBD1. This CDR3 is 17 amino acids long. The V gene end was trimmed by 0 bases and the J gene end by 3 bases; junction bases not matched to a gene: 8. Germline lookup yields CDR1 MNHEY and CDR2 SMNVEV (reference sequence). The CDR3 spells CASSLSLTGGADYGYTF. Written as DNA, the CDR3 is TGTGCCAGCAGTTTATCGCTGACAGGGGGTGCTGACTATGGCTACACCTTC.

This chain links TRBV5-1 with TRBJ1-1; the D gene is possibly TRBD1 (5 bases). CDR1 is SGHRS, CDR2 YFSETQ, per germline. The CDR3 runs to 13 residues. The V end was cut by 4 bases, the J end by 2 bases, with 9 bases between. CDR3 protein: CASSRDSNTEAFF. The CDR3 DNA follows: TGCGCCAGCAGCCGCGACAGCAACACTGAAGCTTTCTTT.

The J gene is TRBJ2-5, the V gene TRBV24-1; D might be TRBD1 (7 bases). Germline CDR1 reads KGHDR; CDR2 reads SFDVKD. The CDR3 spans 14 residues. The germline V and J ends were trimmed by 3 bases and 5 bases, with 12 bases remaining between them. CDR3 sequence reads: CATSDGGGRETQYF. The CDR3 nucleotides are TGTGCCACCAGTGATGGAGGGGGCAGGGAGACCCAGTACTTC.

This sequence joins TRBV9 and TRBJ2-5; tentative D call: TRBD2 (5 bases). V lost 1 base and J lost 3, with 13 bases in between. The CDR3 covers 15 residues. The V gene's germline CDR1 is SGDLS and CDR2 YYNGEE. This CDR3 is CASSVSSGTEETQYF. CDR3 bases: TGTGCCAGCAGCGTATCAAGCGGAACGGAAGAGACCCAGTACTTC.

The chain combines TRBV6-5 with TRBJ2-5; maybe TRBD2 (6 bases). Trimming removed 2 bases at V and 3 bases at J, with 13 bases between. Germline CDR1 is MNHEY and CDR2 is SVGAGI. The length of the CDR3 is 15 residues. The CDR3 loop is CASSYGPGGKETQYF. In nucleotides, the CDR3 is TGTGCCAGCAGTTACGGGCCCGGGGGTAAAGAGACCCAGTACTTC.

CDR3 sequence reads: CASSLTSGEDTQYF. CDR3 DNA sequence: TGTGCCAGCAGCTTAACTAGCGGGGAGGATACGCAGTATTTT. The V call is TRBV7-2, the J call TRBJ2-3; 10 bases are shared with TRBD2. Germline V CDR1 and CDR2: SGHTA, FQGNSA. The V and J ends lost 2 bases and 6 bases, in that order; junction bases with no gene match: 2. This CDR3 is built from 14 residues.

This CDR3 reads CSVEGSSVSTDTQYF. The CDR3, as DNA: TGCAGCGTTGAAGGGAGCAGTGTTAGCACAGATACGCAGTATTTT. This chain uses TRBV29-1 with TRBJ2-3; D remains ambiguous. V was clipped by 1 base and J by 0 bases, with 11 bases between them. This CDR3 contains 15 residues. CDR1 SQVTM and CDR2 ANQGSEA come from the germline V gene.

V usage is TRBV3-1 (or the pseudogene TRBV3-2) and J usage is TRBJ1-4; weak D call: TRBD1 (6 bases). CDR1 and CDR2 (germline): LGHDT, YNNKEL (reference sequence). Trimming took off 1 base at V and 8 bases at J, with 11 bases between the two ends. This CDR3 region has 14 residues. For the CDR3, the DNA is TGTGCCAGCAGCCAAGCAGGGACACGGGAAAAACTGTTTTTT. Translation: CASSQAGTREKLFF.

This chain uses TRBV4-2 with TRBJ2-7; 8 bases are a match to TRBD2. The CDR3 has 15 amino acids. J was trimmed by 2 bases and V by 0 bases; bases with no gene match: 3. Per the germline V gene, CDR1 is LGHNA and CDR2 is YNFKEQ. This chain's CDR3 is CASSQDTGGAYEQYF. CDR3 bases: TGTGCCAGCAGCCAAGATACGGGGGGGGCCTACGAGCAGTACTTC.

The chain employs TRBV5-4 and TRBJ2-3; TRBD2 matches 8 bases. J lost 2 bases, V lost 4 bases, and 12 bases had no gene match. The CDR3 covers 17 residues. The germline CDR1 and CDR2 sequences are SGHNT and YYREEE (reference sequence). In DNA form, the CDR3 reads TGTGCCAGCAGCCCGGTGGGCGGGGGGCCCTCCACAGATACGCAGTATTTT. This codes for CASSPVGGGPSTDTQYF.